Below are 32 T cell receptor beta chains sequenced from a single sample in a study of response to subunit inactivated influenza vaccine. TCRdb called the RT-PCR reads again in MiXCR, with one record for every CDR3 protein. The repertoire has just over 300,000 distinct CDR3 sequences, approximately 20% of them found once; the top ten carry 10%. Sequencing was performed on PBMCs from blood, taken approximately 20 months after vaccination. The receptors derive from a man between 50 and 69 years old who received an inactivated influenza vaccine.

The CDR3: CASRLAGEGYNEQFF. As DNA, the CDR3 is TGCGCCAGCAGACTAGCGGGAGAAGGGTACAATGAGCAGTTCTTC. The chain links TRBV5-1 to TRBJ2-1; 11 bases line up with TRBD2. Germline V gives CDR1 SGHRS, CDR2 YFSETQ. The CDR3 has 15 amino acids. Trimming cost V 5 bases and J 4 bases; bases outside gene matches: 5.

This clonotype was found many times. The CDR3 region is CASSWDTTNTEAFF. CDR3 nucleotides: TGCGCCAGCAGCTGGGACACGACGAACACTGAAGCTTTCTTT. V is TRBV5-1 and J is TRBJ1-1; TRBD1 is a possible D gene (6 bases). The CDR3 totals 14 residues. CDR1 and CDR2 from the germline V gene are SGHRS and YFSETQ. The V end was cut by 3 bases, the J end by 1 base, with 10 bases between.

The J gene is TRBJ2-5, the V gene TRBV18, with D unresolved. Germline CDR1 is KGHSH and CDR2 is LQKENI. CDR3 length equals 14 residues. Trimming pared 2 bases from V and 4 bases from J, leaving 11 bases between. Written as DNA, the CDR3 is TGTGCCAGCTCACCATTGACTCCCGGAGAGACCCAGTACTTC. It codes for CASSPLTPGETQYF.

The table lists this clonotype with a few counts. This chain joins TRBV5-1 and TRBJ1-1; TRBD1 is a possible D gene (6 bases). The germline V gene encodes CDR1 SGHRS and CDR2 YFSETQ. The V end lost 3 bases, the J end lost 1 base, and 10 bases lay between the germline ends. The CDR3 spans 14 residues. CDR3 nucleotide sequence: TGCGCCAGCAGCTGGATGACAGGGAACACTGAAGCTTTCTTT. As protein: CASSWMTGNTEAFF.

This clonotype was seen only a few times. The gene calls are TRBV14 and TRBJ2-1; D perhaps matches TRBD1 (6 bases). The V end was cut by 6 bases, the J end by 6 bases, with 18 bases between. The CDR3 contains 15 residues. Germline assignment: CDR1 SGHDN and CDR2 FVKESK. Written as DNA, the CDR3 is TGTGCCAGCAGGGAAGAGGGGGAATCACCCAATGAGCAGTTCTTC. Translating it yields CASREEGESPNEQFF.

The gene calls are TRBV5-6 and TRBJ1-3, with D tentatively TRBD1 (5 bases). The V end lost 3 bases, the J end lost 5 bases, and 15 bases lay between the germline ends. The CDR3 is 15 residues long. Germline V gene lookup returns CDR1 SGHDT and CDR2 YYEEEE. The CDR3 reads CASSSRGARRNTIYF. The CDR3 DNA follows: TGTGCCAGCAGCTCCCGCGGGGCAAGACGAAACACCATATATTTT.

There are a few counts of this clonotype. The V call is TRBV5-5, the J call TRBJ2-7, with 7 bases identical to TRBD1. This CDR3 contains 15 residues. The trim removed 4 bases at V and 2 bases at J, leaving 9 bases unmatched. Germline CDR1 is SGHKS and CDR2 is YYEKEE (reference sequence). The CDR3 region is CASSNVPGGTYEQYF. DNA of the CDR3: TGTGCCAGCAGCAATGTTCCAGGGGGTACCTACGAGCAGTACTTC.

The chain links TRBV5-6 to TRBJ2-5; D is unclear. The CDR3 covers 12 residues. Deletions cut 2 bases from V and 1 base from J, with 3 bases between. Looked up from germline, CDR1 is SGHDT and CDR2 is YYEEEE. CDR3 sequence reads: CASSFSQETQYF. The DNA of the CDR3 is TGTGCCAGCAGCTTCTCCCAAGAGACCCAGTACTTC.

The V gene is TRBV5-4, the J gene TRBJ2-3, with D tentatively TRBD2 (6 bases). V lost 4 bases to trimming and J lost 2 bases, with 14 bases between them. The germline gives CDR1 SGHNT, CDR2 YYREEE (reference sequence). This CDR3 spans 15 amino acids. CDR3 protein: CASSVGGTTTDTQYF. In nucleotides, the CDR3 is TGTGCCAGCAGCGTGGGCGGGACCACCACAGATACGCAGTATTTT. Using reference TRBV5-4 and TRBJ2-3 for the parts outside the CDR3, the full variable domain is ETGVTQSPTHLIKTRGQQVTLRCSSQSGHNTVSWYQQALGQGPQFIFQYYREEENGRGNFPPRFSGLQFPNYSSELNVNALELDDSALYLCASSVGGTTTDTQYFGPGTRLTVL.

The V and J genes are TRBV12-3 or TRBV12-4 and TRBJ1-1, with D uncertain. This CDR3 has 13 amino acids. Trimming took off 6 bases at V and 0 bases at J, with 8 bases between the two ends. CDR3: CASSSRLNTEAFF. In nucleotides, the CDR3 is TGTGCCAGCAGCTCCCGACTGAACACTGAAGCTTTCTTT.

This clonotype was seen at least ten times. This rearrangement joins TRBV12-3 or TRBV12-4 to TRBJ1-6, with D hard to call. The germline V and J ends were trimmed by 6 bases and 7 bases, with 13 bases remaining between them. CDR3 length: 14 residues. Written as DNA, the CDR3 is TGTGCCAGCAGCCCCCCGGGTCGAAATTCACCCCTCCACTTT. As protein: CASSPPGRNSPLHF.

This clonotype was counted many times. This rearrangement joins TRBV6-1 to TRBJ1-1; 8 nucleotides agree with TRBD1. With V trimmed by 6 bases and J by 3 bases, 9 bases remained unmatched. The CDR3 has 15 amino acids. Germline values: CDR1 MNHNS, CDR2 SASEGT. The CDR3 loop is CASSLGQGKDTEAFF. CDR3 in DNA: TGTGCCAGCAGCCTAGGACAGGGTAAGGACACTGAAGCTTTCTTT.

This clonotype occurred many times. The chain recombines TRBV18 with TRBJ1-1, with TRBD1 identical over 9 bases. Trimming at V came to 1 base and at J to 4 bases, leaving 1 base not matched to a gene. Looked up from germline, CDR1 is KGHSH and CDR2 is LQKENI. The CDR3 has 14 residues. The CDR3 bases are TGTGCCAGCTCACCACAGGGACAGGGCACTGAAGCTTTCTTT. Translation gives CASSPQGQGTEAFF.

This clonotype has a handful of counts. V is TRBV4-1 and J is TRBJ1-5; TRBD1 is a possible D gene (6 bases). This CDR3 has 19 amino acids. CDR1 is MGHRA, CDR2 YSYEKL, per germline. Trimming removed 4 bases at V and 2 bases at J, with 24 bases between. CDR3 residues: CASSPPGVLDGGGNQPQHF. CDR3 nucleotides: TGCGCCAGCAGCCCACCAGGGGTCCTAGACGGGGGCGGCAATCAGCCCCAGCATTTT.

The chain couples TRBV2 to TRBJ2-3; D possibly corresponds to TRBD2 (6 bases). Trimming left V 6 bases short and J 4 bases short, with 14 bases between. Germline CDR1 and CDR2: SNHLY and FYNNEI. The CDR3 runs to 14 residues. The CDR3 bases are TGTGCCAGCAGGACCGATAGCGGAGCAGATACGCAGTATTTT. Protein sequence: CASRTDSGADTQYF.

This chain links TRBV2 with TRBJ2-1, with 12 positions matching TRBD2. This CDR3 is 15 amino acids long. Per the germline V gene, CDR1 is SNHLY and CDR2 is FYNNEI. The trim removed 7 bases at V and 6 bases at J, leaving 7 bases unmatched. CDR3 region: CASIPGLAGRNEQFF. The DNA for the CDR3 is TGTGCCAGCATTCCAGGACTAGCGGGACGCAATGAGCAGTTCTTC.

The J gene is TRBJ1-6, the V gene TRBV9; D not resolved. Per germline, CDR1 SGDLS and CDR2 YYNGEE. The CDR3 has 14 residues. V lost 7 bases and J 2 bases, leaving 10 bases between the germline ends. The DNA for the CDR3 is TGTGCCAGCTCCCCTTCGGCCTATAATTCACCCCTCCACTTT. Translating it yields CASSPSAYNSPLHF.

This clonotype was detected a few times. The chain uses TRBV6-5 and TRBJ1-1; D gene ambiguous. This CDR3 has 15 residues. V was clipped by 0 bases and J by 4 bases, with 12 bases between them. The germline V gene encodes CDR1 MNHEY and CDR2 SVGAGI. The CDR3 DNA reads TGTGCCAGCAGTTACTCGAGGTTTGCGGGCACTGAAGCTTTCTTT. Amino acids: CASSYSRFAGTEAFF.

This clonotype was seen a few times. The genes are TRBV7-2 and TRBJ2-3; D may be TRBD1 or TRBD2 (5 bases each). Germline loops: CDR1 SGHTA, CDR2 FQGNSA. This CDR3 comprises 11 residues. V gave up 8 bases and J gave up 6 bases, with 9 bases separating them. CDR3 bases: TGTGCCAGCGCTGAGGGGGATACGCAGTATTTT. This gives the protein CASAEGDTQYF.

The V and J genes are TRBV11-2 and TRBJ1-4; D gene unclear. The V end was cut by 4 bases, the J end by 2 bases, with 5 bases between. Germline CDR1 is SGHAT and CDR2 is FQNNGV. There are 13 residues in the CDR3. CDR3: CASSWSTNEKLFF. DNA for the CDR3: TGTGCCAGCAGCTGGTCGACTAATGAAAAACTGTTTTTT.

V gene TRBV18 combines with J gene TRBJ1-1; D not resolved. Looked up from germline, CDR1 is KGHSH and CDR2 is LQKENI. The CDR3 extends over 14 amino acids. Trimming shortened V by 3 bases and J by 2 bases, and 10 bases separated the two germline ends. The CDR3 spells CASSPTQSNTEAFF. The CDR3 bases are TGTGCCAGCTCACCGACGCAGTCAAACACTGAAGCTTTCTTT.

The V and J genes are TRBV7-9 and TRBJ1-2; D is unresolved. V was shortened by 5 bases and J by 4 bases, with 14 bases between the two germline ends. The CDR3 runs 14 residues. Germline lookup yields CDR1 SEHNR and CDR2 FQNEAQ (reference sequence). CDR3: CASSLLDGSYGYTF. CDR3 coding DNA: TGTGCCAGCAGCCTATTAGACGGATCCTATGGCTACACCTTC.

This clonotype occurred a few times. The genes are TRBV9 and TRBJ2-7; 7 bases are shared with TRBD1. CDR3 length equals 15 residues. Germline loops: CDR1 SGDLS, CDR2 YYNGEE. With 0 bases clipped from V and 3 bases from J, the junction kept 6 bases outside the gene matches. CDR3 nucleotides: TGTGCCAGCAGCGTAGAGGGACAGATAGACTACGAGCAGTACTTC. It translates to CASSVEGQIDYEQYF.

This clonotype has more than one count but fewer than ten. The rearrangement joins TRBV4-3 to TRBJ2-2; D is ambiguous. The V gene's germline CDR1 is LGHNA and CDR2 YSLEER. Trimming stripped 5 bases from V and 5 bases from J, with 12 bases between. The CDR3 contains 14 residues. Here the CDR3 DNA reads TGCGCCAGCAGCTCGAGTTGGGTTACCGGGGAGCTGTTTTTT. It specifies CASSSSWVTGELFF.

The chain couples TRBV20-1 to TRBJ2-3; D call uncertain. CDR1 is DFQATT and CDR2 is SNEGSKA in the germline V gene (reference sequence). V shed 1 base and J shed 2 bases, with 22 bases lying between them. CDR3 length equals 18 residues. The CDR3 loop is CSARGPDQRSHYTDTQYF. The CDR3 DNA is TGCAGTGCTAGAGGTCCGGATCAACGCTCTCATTACACAGATACGCAGTATTTT.

This clonotype was seen a handful of times. The genes are TRBV7-6 and TRBJ2-5; possible D gene TRBD2, 6 bases. The V gene's germline CDR1 is SGHVS and CDR2 FNYEAQ. Trimming took off 2 bases at V and 4 bases at J, with 11 bases between the two ends. The CDR3 spans 14 residues. CDR3 amino acids: CASSLNPGGETQYF. CDR3 DNA sequence: TGTGCCAGCAGCTTAAACCCCGGGGGAGAGACCCAGTACTTC.

The CDR3 protein is CASSQRLGPGRDTQYF. The CDR3, as DNA: TGTGCCAGCAGCCAGCGACTAGGCCCGGGGAGAGATACGCAGTATTTT. This sequence joins TRBV7-2 and TRBJ2-3, with D perhaps TRBD2 (6 bases). Trimming left V 5 bases short and J 5 bases short, with 20 bases between. This CDR3 has 16 amino acids. Germline V gives CDR1 SGHTA, CDR2 FQGNSA.

This clonotype was found many times. This rearrangement joins TRBV5-5 to TRBJ2-3; D possibly corresponds to TRBD1 (5 bases). CDR1 SGHKS and CDR2 YYEKEE come from the germline V gene (reference sequence). V lost 1 base and J 8 bases, leaving 5 bases between the germline ends. This CDR3 spans 11 amino acids. The CDR3 loop is CASSLQGTQYF. The CDR3 bases are TGTGCCAGCAGCTTGCAGGGTACGCAGTATTTT.

The chain uses TRBV27 and TRBJ2-3, with D unresolved. V lost 8 bases, J lost 1 base, and 13 bases lay in between. Germline CDR1 reads MNHEY; CDR2 reads SMNVEV (reference sequence). This CDR3 comprises 14 residues. The CDR3 DNA sequence: TGTGCCAGCCTATCATTACTGGGCACAGATACGCAGTATTTT. Protein sequence: CASLSLLGTDTQYF.

This clonotype was seen more than once but under ten times. The junction departs from the called germline gene at one end, perhaps through a read error. The V and J genes are TRBV10-3 and TRBJ2-1, with a tentative D call TRBD1 (6 bases). This CDR3 region has 12 residues. CDR1 is ENHRY, CDR2 SYGVKD, per germline. The CDR3 protein is CAISDVTGQTLF. The CDR3 nucleotides read TGTGCCATCAGTGACGTTACAGGGCAGACTCTCTTC.

The chain couples TRBV4-1 to TRBJ2-7; D unresolved. Per the germline V gene, CDR1 is MGHRA and CDR2 is YSYEKL. The V and J ends lost 0 bases and 3 bases respectively, with 6 bases between them. The CDR3 sequence is 13 residues long. CDR3 in DNA: TGCGCCAGCAGCCAAGAACCCCGCTACGAGCAGTACTTC. Its protein is CASSQEPRYEQYF.

The chain carries TRBV10-3 and TRBJ1-4, with a weak D call TRBD1 (6 bases). Trimming pared 3 bases from V and 8 bases from J, leaving 16 bases between. This CDR3 comprises 15 residues. The germline CDR1 and CDR2 sequences are ENHRY and SYGVKD. This CDR3 reads CAISDSGGFQEKLFF. In DNA, the CDR3 is TGTGCCATCAGTGACTCCGGGGGCTTTCAGGAAAAACTGTTTTTT.